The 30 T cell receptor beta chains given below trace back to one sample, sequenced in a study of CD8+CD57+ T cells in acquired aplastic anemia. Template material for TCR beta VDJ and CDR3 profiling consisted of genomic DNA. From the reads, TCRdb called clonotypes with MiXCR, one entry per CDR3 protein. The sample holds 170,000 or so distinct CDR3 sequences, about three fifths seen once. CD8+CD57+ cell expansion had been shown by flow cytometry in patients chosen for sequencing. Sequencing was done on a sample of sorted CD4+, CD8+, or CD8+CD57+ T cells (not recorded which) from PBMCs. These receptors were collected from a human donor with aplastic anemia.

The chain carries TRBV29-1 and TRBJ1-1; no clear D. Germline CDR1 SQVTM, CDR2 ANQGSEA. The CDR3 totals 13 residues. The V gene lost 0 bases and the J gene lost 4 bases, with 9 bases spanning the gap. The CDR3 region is CSVEDPGRTEAFF. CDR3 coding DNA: TGCAGCGTTGAAGATCCAGGCCGCACTGAAGCTTTCTTT.

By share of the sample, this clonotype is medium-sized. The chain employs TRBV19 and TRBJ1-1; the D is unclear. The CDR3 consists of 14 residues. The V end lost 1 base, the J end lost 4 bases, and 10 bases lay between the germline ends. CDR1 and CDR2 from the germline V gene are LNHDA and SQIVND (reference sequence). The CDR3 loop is CASSIAPGLTEAFF. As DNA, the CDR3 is TGTGCCAGTAGTATAGCACCAGGACTCACTGAAGCTTTCTTT.

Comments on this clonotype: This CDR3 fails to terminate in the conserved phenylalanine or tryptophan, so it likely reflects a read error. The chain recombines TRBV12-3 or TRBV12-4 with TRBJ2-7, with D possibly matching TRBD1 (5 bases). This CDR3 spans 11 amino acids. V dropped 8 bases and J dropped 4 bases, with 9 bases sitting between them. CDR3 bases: TGTGCCAGCTCGACAGAGTACGAGCAGTACCTC. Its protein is CASSTEYEQYL.

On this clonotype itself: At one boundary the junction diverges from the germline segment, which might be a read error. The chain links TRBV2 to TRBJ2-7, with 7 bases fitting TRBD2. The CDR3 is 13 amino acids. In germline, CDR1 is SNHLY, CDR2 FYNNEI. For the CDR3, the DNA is TGTGCTAGCAGTAGGCTAGCGGCCTACGAGCAGTACTTC. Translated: CASSRLAAYEQYF.

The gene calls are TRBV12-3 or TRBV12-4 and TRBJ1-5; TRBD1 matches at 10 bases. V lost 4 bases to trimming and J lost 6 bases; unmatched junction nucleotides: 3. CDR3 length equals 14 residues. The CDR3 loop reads CASSWTGGGQPQHF. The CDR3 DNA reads TGTGCCAGCAGTTGGACAGGGGGTGGTCAGCCCCAGCATTTT.

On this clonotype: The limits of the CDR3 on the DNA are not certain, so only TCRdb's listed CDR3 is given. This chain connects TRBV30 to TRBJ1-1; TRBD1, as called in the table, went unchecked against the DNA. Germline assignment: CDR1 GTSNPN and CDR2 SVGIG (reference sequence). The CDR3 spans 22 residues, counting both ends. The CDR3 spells CAWTPGGPSEQFFGPGFTEAFF.

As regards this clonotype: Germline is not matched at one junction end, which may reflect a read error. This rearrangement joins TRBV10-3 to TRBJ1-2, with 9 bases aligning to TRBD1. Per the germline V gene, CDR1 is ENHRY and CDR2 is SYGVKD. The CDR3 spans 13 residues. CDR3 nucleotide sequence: TGTGCCATCAGTGAGGGACAGGGGTATGGCTGCACCTTC. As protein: CAISEGQGYGCTF.

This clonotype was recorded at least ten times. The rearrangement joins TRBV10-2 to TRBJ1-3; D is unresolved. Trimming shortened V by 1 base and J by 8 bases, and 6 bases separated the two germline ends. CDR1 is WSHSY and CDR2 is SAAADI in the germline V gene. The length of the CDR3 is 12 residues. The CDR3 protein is CASSEFPYTIYF. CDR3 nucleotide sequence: TGCGCCAGCAGTGAGTTTCCATACACCATATATTTT.

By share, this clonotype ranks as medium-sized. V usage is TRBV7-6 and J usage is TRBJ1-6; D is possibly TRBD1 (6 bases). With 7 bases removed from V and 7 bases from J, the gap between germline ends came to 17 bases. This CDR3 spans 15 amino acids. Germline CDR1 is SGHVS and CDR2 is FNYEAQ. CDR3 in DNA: TGTGCCAGCACCCGGGACACCTATCCCAATTCACCCCTCCACTTT. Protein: CASTRDTYPNSPLHF.

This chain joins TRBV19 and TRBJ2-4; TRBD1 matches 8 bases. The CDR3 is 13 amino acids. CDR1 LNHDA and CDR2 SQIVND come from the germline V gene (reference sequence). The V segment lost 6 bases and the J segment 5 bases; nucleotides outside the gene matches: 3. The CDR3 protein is CASRAGGENIQYF. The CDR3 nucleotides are TGTGCCAGTAGGGCAGGGGGCGAAAACATTCAGTACTTC. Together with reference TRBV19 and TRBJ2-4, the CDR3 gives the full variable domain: DGGITQSPKYLFRKEGQNVTLSCEQNLNHDAMYWYRQDPGQGLRLIYYSQIVNDFQKGDIAEGYSVSREKKESFPLTVTSAQKNPTAFYLCASRAGGENIQYFGAGTRLSVL.

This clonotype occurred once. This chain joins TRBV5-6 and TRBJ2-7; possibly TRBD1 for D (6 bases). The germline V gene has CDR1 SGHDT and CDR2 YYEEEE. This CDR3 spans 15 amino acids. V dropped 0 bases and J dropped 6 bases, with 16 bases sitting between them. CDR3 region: CASSLGGGSLPEQYF. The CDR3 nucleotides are TGTGCCAGCAGCTTGGGAGGGGGTAGTTTGCCCGAGCAGTACTTC.

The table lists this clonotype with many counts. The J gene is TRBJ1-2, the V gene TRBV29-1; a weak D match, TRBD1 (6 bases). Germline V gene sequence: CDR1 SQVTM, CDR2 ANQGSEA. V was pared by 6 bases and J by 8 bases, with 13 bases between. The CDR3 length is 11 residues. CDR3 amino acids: CSVIGGRGYTF. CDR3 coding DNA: TGCAGCGTCATAGGGGGAAGAGGCTACACCTTC. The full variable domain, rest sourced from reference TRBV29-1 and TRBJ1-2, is SAVISQKPSRDICQRGTSLTIQCQVDSQVTMMFWYRQQPGQSLTLIATANQGSEATYESGFVIDKFPISRPNLTFSTLTVSNMSPEDSSIYLCSVIGGRGYTFGSGTRLTVV.

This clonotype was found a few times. The CDR3: CASSLADGVTEAFF. The CDR3 DNA is TGCGCCAGCAGCTTGGCCGATGGGGTCACTGAAGCTTTCTTT. The V call is TRBV5-1, the J call TRBJ1-1, with D hard to call. V dropped 0 bases and J dropped 4 bases, with 10 bases sitting between them. Germline V lookup: CDR1 SGHRS, CDR2 YFSETQ. There are 14 residues in the CDR3. Looking up the rest from reference TRBV5-1 and TRBJ1-1 gives the full variable domain: KAGVTQTPRYLIKTRGQQVTLSCSPISGHRSVSWYQQTPGQGLQFLFEYFSETQRNKGNFPGRFSGRQFSNSRSEMNVSTLELGDSALYLCASSLADGVTEAFFGQGTRLTVV.

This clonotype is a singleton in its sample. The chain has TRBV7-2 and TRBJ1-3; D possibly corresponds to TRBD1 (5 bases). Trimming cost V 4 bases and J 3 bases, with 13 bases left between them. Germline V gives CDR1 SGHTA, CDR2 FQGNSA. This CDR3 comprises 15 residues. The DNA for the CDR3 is TGTGCCAGCAGCTCCCTGTGGGGCGTTGGAAACACCATATATTTT. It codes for CASSSLWGVGNTIYF.

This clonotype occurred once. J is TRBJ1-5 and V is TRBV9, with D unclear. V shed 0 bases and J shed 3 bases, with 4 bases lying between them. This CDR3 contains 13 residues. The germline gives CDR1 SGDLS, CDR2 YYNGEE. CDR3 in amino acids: CASSVADNQPQHF. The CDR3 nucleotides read TGTGCCAGCAGCGTAGCCGACAATCAGCCCCAGCATTTT.

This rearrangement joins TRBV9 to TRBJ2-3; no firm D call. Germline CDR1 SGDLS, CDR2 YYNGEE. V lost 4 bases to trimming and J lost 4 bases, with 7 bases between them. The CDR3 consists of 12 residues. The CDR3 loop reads CASSISSDTQYF. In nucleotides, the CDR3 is TGTGCCAGCAGCATATCATCAGATACGCAGTATTTT. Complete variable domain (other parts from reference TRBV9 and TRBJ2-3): DSGVTQTPKHLITATGQRVTLRCSPRSGDLSVYWYQQSLDQGLQFLIQYYNGEERAKGNILERFSAQQFPDLHSELNLSSLELGDSALYFCASSISSDTQYFGPGTRLTVL.

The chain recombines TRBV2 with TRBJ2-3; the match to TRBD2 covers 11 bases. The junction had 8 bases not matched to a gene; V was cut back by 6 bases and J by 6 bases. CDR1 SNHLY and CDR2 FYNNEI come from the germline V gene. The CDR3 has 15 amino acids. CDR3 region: CASRPTSGSGDTQYF. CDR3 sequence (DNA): TGTGCCAGCAGACCAACTAGCGGGAGTGGGGATACGCAGTATTTT.

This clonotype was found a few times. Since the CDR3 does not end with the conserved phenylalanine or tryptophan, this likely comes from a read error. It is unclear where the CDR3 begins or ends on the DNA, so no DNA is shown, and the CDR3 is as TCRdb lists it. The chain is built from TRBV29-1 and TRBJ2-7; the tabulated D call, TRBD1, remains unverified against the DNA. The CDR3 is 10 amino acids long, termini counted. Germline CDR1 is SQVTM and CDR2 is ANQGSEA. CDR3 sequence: CSVEQGAMYL.

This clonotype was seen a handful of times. The CDR3 nucleotides read TGTGCCAGTAGTATGGGACAGGCCACCTACGAGCAGTACTTC. It yields the protein CASSMGQATYEQYF. This sequence joins TRBV19 and TRBJ2-7, with TRBD1 identical over 8 bases. The length of the CDR3 is 14 residues. V gave up 3 bases and J gave up 2 bases; unmatched junction bases: 3. CDR1 is LNHDA, CDR2 SQIVND, per germline (reference sequence).

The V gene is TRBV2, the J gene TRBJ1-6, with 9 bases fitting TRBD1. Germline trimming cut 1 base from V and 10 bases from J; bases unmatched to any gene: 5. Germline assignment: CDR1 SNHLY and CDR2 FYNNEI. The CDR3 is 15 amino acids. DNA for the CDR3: TGTGCCAGCAGTGAAGATGGGACAGGGAACTCACCCCTCCACTTT. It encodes CASSEDGTGNSPLHF.

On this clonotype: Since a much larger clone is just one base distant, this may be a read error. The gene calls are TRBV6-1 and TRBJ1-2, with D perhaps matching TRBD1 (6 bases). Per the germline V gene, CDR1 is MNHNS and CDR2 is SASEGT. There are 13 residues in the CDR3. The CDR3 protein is CASSGRDNCGYTF. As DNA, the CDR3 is TGTGCCAGCAGTGGCCGGGACAACTGTGGCTACACCTTC.

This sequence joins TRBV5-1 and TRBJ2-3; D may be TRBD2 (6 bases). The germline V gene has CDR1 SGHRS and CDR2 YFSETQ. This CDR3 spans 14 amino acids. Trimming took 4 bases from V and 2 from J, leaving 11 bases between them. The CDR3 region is CASSPGTFTDTQYF. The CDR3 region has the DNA TGCGCCAGCAGCCCCGGGACTTTCACAGATACGCAGTATTTT.

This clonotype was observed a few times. The CDR3 loop is CASSLTHTGELFF. DNA of the CDR3: TGTGCCAGCAGCCTAACGCACACCGGGGAGCTGTTTTTT. The chain recombines TRBV7-8 with TRBJ2-2; D is unclear. V was shortened by 5 bases and J by 3 bases, with 7 bases between the two germline ends. CDR3 length: 13 amino acids. From germline, CDR1 is SGHVS and CDR2 FQNEAQ. Combining the CDR3 with reference TRBV7-8 and TRBJ2-2 gives the whole variable domain GAGVSQSPRYKVAKRGQDVALRCDPISGHVSLFWYQQALGQGPEFLTYFQNEAQLDKSGLPSDRFFAERPEGSVSTLKIQRTQQEDSAVYLCASSLTHTGELFFGEGSRLTVL.

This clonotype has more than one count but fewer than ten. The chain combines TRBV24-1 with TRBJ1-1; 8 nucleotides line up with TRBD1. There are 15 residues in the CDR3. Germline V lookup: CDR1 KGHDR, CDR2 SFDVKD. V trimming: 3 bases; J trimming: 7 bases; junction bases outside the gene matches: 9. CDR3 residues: CATSDTRTGHHEAFF. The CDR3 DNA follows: TGTGCCACCAGTGATACTAGGACAGGGCATCATGAAGCTTTCTTT.

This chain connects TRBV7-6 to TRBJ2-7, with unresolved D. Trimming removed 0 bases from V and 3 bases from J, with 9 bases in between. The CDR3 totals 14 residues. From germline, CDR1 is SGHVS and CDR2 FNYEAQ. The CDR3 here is CASSLAGNRYEQYF. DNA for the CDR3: TGTGCCAGCAGCTTAGCAGGGAACCGCTACGAGCAGTACTTC. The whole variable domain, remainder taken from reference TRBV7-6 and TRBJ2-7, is GAGVSQSPRYKVTKRGQDVALRCDPISGHVSLYWYRQALGQGPEFLTYFNYEAQQDKSGLPNDRFSAERPEGSISTLTIQRTEQRDSAMYRCASSLAGNRYEQYFGPGTRLTVT.

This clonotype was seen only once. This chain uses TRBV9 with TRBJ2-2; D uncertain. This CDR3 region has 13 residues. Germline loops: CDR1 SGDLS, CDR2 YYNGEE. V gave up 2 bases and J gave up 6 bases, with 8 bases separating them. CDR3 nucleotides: TGTGCCAGCAGCGTGCCGGAGTCCGGGGAGCTGTTTTTT. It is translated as CASSVPESGELFF.

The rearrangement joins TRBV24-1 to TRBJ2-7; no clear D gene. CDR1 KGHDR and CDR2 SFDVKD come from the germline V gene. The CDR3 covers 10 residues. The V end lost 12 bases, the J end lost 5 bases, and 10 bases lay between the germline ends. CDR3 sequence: CASTIHEQYF. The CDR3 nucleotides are TGTGCCTCGACAATCCACGAGCAGTACTTC.

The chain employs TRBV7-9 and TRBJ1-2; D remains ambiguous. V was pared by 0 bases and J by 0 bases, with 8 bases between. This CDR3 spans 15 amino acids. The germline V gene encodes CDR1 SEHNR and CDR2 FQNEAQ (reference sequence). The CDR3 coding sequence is TGTGCCAGCAGCTTAGCGGGCAGAGCTAACTATGGCTACACCTTC. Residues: CASSLAGRANYGYTF.

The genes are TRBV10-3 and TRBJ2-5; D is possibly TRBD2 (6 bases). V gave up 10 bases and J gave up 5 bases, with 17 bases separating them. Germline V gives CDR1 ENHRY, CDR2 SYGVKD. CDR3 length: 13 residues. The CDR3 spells CATHSGVTETQYF. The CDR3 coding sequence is TGTGCCACACACTCGGGGGTGACGGAGACCCAGTACTTC.

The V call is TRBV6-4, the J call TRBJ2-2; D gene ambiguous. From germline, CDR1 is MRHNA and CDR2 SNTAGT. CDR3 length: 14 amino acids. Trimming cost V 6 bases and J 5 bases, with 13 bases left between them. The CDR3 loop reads CASSPTTRTGELFF. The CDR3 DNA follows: TGTGCCAGCAGCCCAACCACACGAACCGGGGAGCTGTTTTTT.